Listed below are T cell receptor beta chains from one sample, sequenced in a study of human T cells and chemical hapten exposure. MiXCR, applied by TCRdb to the RACE reads, yields one record per CDR3 protein. The table has about 400,000 distinct CDR3 sequences, just under 6.5% seen once. Material: whole blood, obtained in connection with sensitization to the hapten diphenylcyclopropenone (DPC). The receptors derive from a young woman with alopecia areata. Some clones in this sample may be carry-over from other donors' samples. Both conserved end residues are part of each CDR3. Each record gives: V gene, clone size, J gene, D gene, CDR3 DNA, CDR3 protein. The D gene is left open where the match is weak. Size values are once, few and many counts, or a class for expanded clones, and some rows have none.

TRBV27,.,TRBJ2-1,TRBD2,TGTGCCAGCAGTTCCCGGACTAGCGGGGGGGACTACAATGAGCAGTTCTTC,CASSSRTSGGDYNEQFF
TRBV5-1,few,TRBJ2-7,TRBD1,TGCGCCAGCAGCTTGGCCGAAACAGGGGTGCCCGAGCAGTACTTC,CASSLAETGVPEQYF
TRBV20-1,few,TRBJ1-5,.,TGCAGTGCTAGAGGTCGACAGGGCAATCAGCCCCAGCATTTT,CSARGRQGNQPQHF
TRBV29-1,many,TRBJ2-1,.,TGCAGCGTTGGGCTCCTAGCTCCGCCCGATGAGCAGTTCTTC,CSVGLLAPPDEQFF
TRBV5-4,many,TRBJ1-4,.,TGTGCCATTTCTGACCCTACGTCGAGAGGGGCAGTTGATGAAAAACTGTTTTTT,CAISDPTSRGAVDEKLFF
TRBV6-5,many,TRBJ1-1,.,TGTGCCAGCAGTCGAGCTACTAGGGGAGACACTGAAGCTTTCTTT,CASSRATRGDTEAFF
TRBV15,.,TRBJ1-6,.,TGTGCCACCAGCGACCGGAGTTATAATTCACCCCTCCACTTT,CATSDRSYNSPLHF
TRBV19,many,TRBJ2-6,.,TGTGCCAGCAGGGACGGCTACTCTGGGGCCAACGTCCTGACTTTC,CASRDGYSGANVLTF
TRBV11-1,.,TRBJ2-7,.,TGTGCCAGCAGAACCAGGGCGACAACCTACGAGCAGTACTTC,CASRTRATTYEQYF
TRBV7-3,.,TRBJ2-7,TRBD2,TGTGCCAGCAGCTTAAGGGAGGGGTTCTACGAGCAGTACTTC,CASSLREGFYEQYF
TRBV6-5,many,TRBJ1-1,.,TGTGCCAGCAGTTATGAAGCCGGGACTAAGACTGAAGCTTTCTTT,CASSYEAGTKTEAFF
TRBV13,.,TRBJ1-1,.,TGTGCCAGCAGCTGGGGGCGGGCAGGCCTGAACACTGAAGCTTTCTTT,CASSWGRAGLNTEAFF
TRBV20-1,many,TRBJ1-5,.,TGCAGTGCTAGGCCCCAGGAGAATCAGCCCCAGCATTTT,CSARPQENQPQHF
TRBV11-2,many,TRBJ1-5,TRBD1,TGTGCCAGCAGCTCCCGACAGGGGGACAATCAGCCCCAGCATTTT,CASSSRQGDNQPQHF
TRBV11-3,.,TRBJ1-2,.,TGTGCCAGCAGCTTAAGACGGTGGTATCTGAATGGCTACACCTTC,CASSLRRWYLNGYTF
TRBV20-1,many,TRBJ2-7,.,TGCAGTGCCCCCGGGGCCTCGGGCGAGCAGTACTTC,CSAPGASGEQYF
TRBV4-2,many,TRBJ1-5,.,TGTGCCAGCAGCCTTGCCCGCGGTAAGGCTCAGCCCCAGCATTTT,CASSLARGKAQPQHF
TRBV7-9,.,TRBJ1-5,TRBD1,TGTGCCAGCAGCTTAGCCCGAGGGGGCTTCAATCAGCCCCAGCATTTT,CASSLARGGFNQPQHF
TRBV3-1,few,TRBJ2-7,.,TGTGCCAGCAGCCAAGATTCCGAGCAGTACTTC,CASSQDSEQYF
TRBV6-1,many,TRBJ1-4,TRBD1,TGTGCCAGCAGTGAAGATACAGGCGGACAGGGGAATGAAAAACTGTTTTTT,CASSEDTGGQGNEKLFF
TRBV6-5,.,TRBJ2-3,TRBD1,TGTGCCAGCAGTAGGACAGGGGAAGATACGCAGTATTTT,CASSRTGEDTQYF
TRBV6-2/TRBV6-3,.,TRBJ1-2,.,TGTGCCAGCCGTGACGCTCCCTATGGCTACACCTTC,CASRDAPYGYTF
TRBV11-2,.,TRBJ1-1,TRBD1,TGTGCCAGCAGATACAAATTCGGGACAGGGGGCGGTGAGGGCACTGAAGCTTTCTTT,CASRYKFGTGGGEGTEAFF
TRBV3-1,many,TRBJ1-5,.,TGTGCCAGCAGTGCAATGGGACAGCCCCAGCATTTT,CASSAMGQPQHF
TRBV4-3,many,TRBJ1-2,.,TGCGCCAGCAGCCAAGTTGAAGGGGATGGCTATGGCTACACCTTC,CASSQVEGDGYGYTF
TRBV5-1,many,TRBJ2-3,.,TGCGCCAGCAGCCTACAACCTAGGGGCACAGATACGCAGTATTTT,CASSLQPRGTDTQYF
TRBV3-1,many,TRBJ2-2,.,TGTGCCAGCAGCCAAGAAAATCCCGGGATCGGGGAGCTGTTTTTT,CASSQENPGIGELFF
TRBV19,.,TRBJ2-5,.,TGTGCCAGTAGTATAGGTCGCAGGGAGGAGACCCAGTACTTC,CASSIGRREETQYF
TRBV5-1,few,TRBJ1-3,.,TGCGCCAGCAGCTTGGTGAGCGGCGGAAACACCATATATTTT,CASSLVSGGNTIYF
TRBV28,few,TRBJ2-7,.,TGTGCCAGCAGTTGGGGGGTAGGGGGGCCTTCCTACGAGCAGTACTTC,CASSWGVGGPSYEQYF
TRBV11-1,.,TRBJ2-3,.,TGTGCCAGCAGCCTCCCGACTAGATTAACAGATACGCAGTATTTT,CASSLPTRLTDTQYF
TRBV4-2,many,TRBJ2-1,TRBD2,TGTGCCAGCAGCCCTAGCGGTCACAATGAGCAGTTCTTC,CASSPSGHNEQFF
TRBV7-3,.,TRBJ2-1,TRBD1,TGTGCCAGCAGCCCGGCACAGGGGGCATGGGAGCAGTTCTTC,CASSPAQGAWEQFF
TRBV20-1,few,TRBJ2-1,.,TGCACAATGGCGCTTTTGGTGACACGGTATGAGCAGTTCTTC,CTMALLVTRYEQFF
TRBV6-1,.,TRBJ1-1,.,TGTGCCAGCAGGGGACCGCTGAACACTGAAGCTTTCTTT,CASRGPLNTEAFF
TRBV29-1,.,TRBJ1-6,.,TGCAGCGCTGCGGTGAGCTCCTATAATTCACCCCTCCACTTT,CSAAVSSYNSPLHF
TRBV6-6,.,TRBJ1-4,.,TGTGCCAGCAGTCGTTCCGGAGAAGGAGACAAACTGTTTTTT,CASSRSGEGDKLFF
TRBV20-1,few,TRBJ2-1,TRBD2,TGCAGTGCAACAAAGCGGGATTCCTACAATGAGCAGTTCTTC,CSATKRDSYNEQFF
TRBV20-1,many,TRBJ2-1,TRBD2,TGCAGTGCTACCCAGACTAGCGGGGGAGATTACAATGAGCAGTTCTTC,CSATQTSGGDYNEQFF
TRBV7-8,.,TRBJ2-7,.,TGTGCCAGCAGCTTAGCTCCTAATACCGGGACGAGCTACGAGCAGTACTTC,CASSLAPNTGTSYEQYF
TRBV18,many,TRBJ1-1,.,TGTGCCAGCTCACCATCGTCCCGGGGCCTGAACACTGAAGCTTTCTTT,CASSPSSRGLNTEAFF
TRBV14,.,TRBJ1-1,.,TGTGCCAGCAGCCAATTCGGGGGGTCTGGGATCTCTGAAGCTTTCTTT,CASSQFGGSGISEAFF
TRBV28,.,TRBJ1-2,.,TGTGCCAGCAGTCTTACATCCAACCCTACACGAAACTATGGCTACACCTTC,CASSLTSNPTRNYGYTF
TRBV2,.,TRBJ1-1,.,TGTGCCAGCGGGGATCGGGTAGGTGAAGCTTTCTTT,CASGDRVGEAFF
TRBV7-2,many,TRBJ1-3,TRBD1,TGTGCCAGCAGCCTTACTGTCACAGGGGTCGGAAACACCATATATTTT,CASSLTVTGVGNTIYF
TRBV6-4,.,TRBJ2-1,TRBD1,TGTGCCACCCCCCCGGGACAGGGGCTCTACAATGAGCAGTTCTTC,CATPPGQGLYNEQFF
TRBV28,many,TRBJ1-6,.,TGTGCCAGCAGTTTTGCCACAGGATCAGATAATTCACCCCTCCACTTT,CASSFATGSDNSPLHF
TRBV20-1,.,TRBJ2-3,.,TGCAGTGCTAGCCCCCTTGGAGATACGCAGTATTTT,CSASPLGDTQYF
TRBV10-3,few,TRBJ2-7,.,TGTGCCATCAGTGAGTCGGGGCTCTCCACCTACGAGCAGTACTTC,CAISESGLSTYEQYF
TRBV14,.,TRBJ2-7,.,TGTGCCAGCAGCCGACACCGGGCAAGCTCCTACGAGCAGTACTTC,CASSRHRASSYEQYF
TRBV6-1,few,TRBJ1-1,.,TGTGCCAGCATCCCTAGGCCAGGGGCTGAAGCTTTCTTT,CASIPRPGAEAFF
TRBV10-3,few,TRBJ2-2,TRBD1,TGTGCCATAAACCCGGGACAGGGGGACACCGGGGAGCTGTTTTTT,CAINPGQGDTGELFF
TRBV10-3,many,TRBJ1-5,.,TGTGCCATCAGTGAGCGGGACACTCAGCCCCAGCATTTT,CAISERDTQPQHF
TRBV16,.,TRBJ1-5,TRBD1,TGTGCCAGCAGCCCCCGGGACAGGGTTTTTCAGCCCCAGCATTTT,CASSPRDRVFQPQHF
TRBV20-1,.,TRBJ1-1,.,TGCAGTGCTAAAACAGACTTTAGGAACACTGAAGCTTTCTTT,CSAKTDFRNTEAFF
TRBV15,.,TRBJ1-1,.,TGTGCCACCAGCAGAGTAGGGACGGACGAAGCTTTCTTT,CATSRVGTDEAFF
TRBV12-3/TRBV12-4,.,TRBJ2-1,.,TGTGCCAGCAGTTGGGCGGAGTACAATGAGCAGTTCTTC,CASSWAEYNEQFF
TRBV6-1,.,TRBJ2-6,TRBD1,TGTGCCAGCCAGAAAAGGGACAGGGCCCCTGGGGCCAACGTCCTGACTTTC,CASQKRDRAPGANVLTF
TRBV7-3,many,TRBJ1-1,.,TGTGCCAGCAGCTTAAACCAGGGGAACACTGAAGCTTTCTTT,CASSLNQGNTEAFF